This TCR beta chain emerged from a study of cytomegalovirus exposure and HLA in healthy donors. Use of 60 Vbeta and 13 Jbeta primers characterized the PCR. Clones were read by immunoSEQ multiplex PCR, and TCRdb kept only the in-frame ones, dropping some. The table has some 150,000 clones, approximately 78% seen once. This CDR3 region has 14 residues. CDR1 SGHDT and CDR2 YYEEEE come from the germline V gene. The germline V and J ends were trimmed by 2 bases and 1 base, with 9 bases remaining between them. Study-wide results and caveats: TRBV6-2, TRBV6-3 and some other V segments were excluded as indistinguishable. After further analysis at a later stage, around 17,000 TCR beta sequences were associated with HLA alleles at 0.05 false discovery rate. Later analysis reportedly placed an Asian-associated ancestry cluster below the approximately 700-donor mean in N-insertions. Per published accounts, TCR beta sequences correctly predicted the HLA-A and HLA-B alleles of most subjects.

This clone was detected only a few times. Its matching antigen is unknown. This rearrangement joins TRBV5-6 to TRBJ1-2, with D unclear. Source material: PBMCs. This clonotype was obtained from a woman aged 25 to 39 in good health and CMV-seropositive. The CDR3 region has the DNA TGTGCCAGCAGCTTCCTTTTACTTAACTATGGCTACACCTTC. This sequence encodes CASSFLLLNYGYTF.